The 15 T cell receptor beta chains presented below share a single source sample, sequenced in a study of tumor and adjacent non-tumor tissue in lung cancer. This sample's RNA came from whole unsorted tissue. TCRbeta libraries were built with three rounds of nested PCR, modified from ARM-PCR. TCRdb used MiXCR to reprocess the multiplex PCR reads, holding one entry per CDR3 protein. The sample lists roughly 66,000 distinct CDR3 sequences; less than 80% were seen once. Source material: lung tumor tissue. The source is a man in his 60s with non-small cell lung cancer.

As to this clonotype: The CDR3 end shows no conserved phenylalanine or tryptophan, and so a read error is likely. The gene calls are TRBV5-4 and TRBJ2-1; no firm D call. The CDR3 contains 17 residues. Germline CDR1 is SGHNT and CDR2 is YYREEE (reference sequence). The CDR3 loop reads CASSLDGRPDYNNEQFL. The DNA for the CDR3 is TGTGCCAGTAGCTTGGATGGTCGGCCGGATTATAACAATGAGCAGTTCTTA.

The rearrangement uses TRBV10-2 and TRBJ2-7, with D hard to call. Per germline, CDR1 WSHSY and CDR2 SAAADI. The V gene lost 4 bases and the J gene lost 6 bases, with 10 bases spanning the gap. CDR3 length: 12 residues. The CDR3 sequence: CASSAIALEQYF. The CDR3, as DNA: TGCGCCAGCAGTGCAATTGCTCTCGAGCAGTACTTC.

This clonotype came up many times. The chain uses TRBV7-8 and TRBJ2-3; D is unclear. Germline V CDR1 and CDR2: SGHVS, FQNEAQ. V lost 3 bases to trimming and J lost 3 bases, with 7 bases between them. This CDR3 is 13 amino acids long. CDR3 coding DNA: TGTGCCAGCAGCTTTAAGGGAACAGATACGCAGTATTTT. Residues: CASSFKGTDTQYF.

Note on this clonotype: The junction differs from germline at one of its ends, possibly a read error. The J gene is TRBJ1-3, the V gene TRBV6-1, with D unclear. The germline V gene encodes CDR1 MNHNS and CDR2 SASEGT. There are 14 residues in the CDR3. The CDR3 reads CTSSDDWVGNTIYF. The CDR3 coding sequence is TGTACCAGCAGCGACGACTGGGTTGGAAACACTATATATTTT.

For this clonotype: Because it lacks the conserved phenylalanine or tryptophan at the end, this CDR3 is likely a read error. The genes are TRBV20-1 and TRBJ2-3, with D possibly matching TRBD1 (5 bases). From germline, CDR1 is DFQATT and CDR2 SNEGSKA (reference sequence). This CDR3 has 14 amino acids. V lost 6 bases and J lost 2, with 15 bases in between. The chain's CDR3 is CSALFWTHTDTQYY. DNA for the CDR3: TGCAGTGCCCTTTTCTGGACACACACAGATACGCAGTATTAT.

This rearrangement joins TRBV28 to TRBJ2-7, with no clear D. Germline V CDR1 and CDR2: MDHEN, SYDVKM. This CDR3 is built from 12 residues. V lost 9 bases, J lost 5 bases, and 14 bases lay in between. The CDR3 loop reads CASCTHNDEQYF. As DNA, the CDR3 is TGTGCCAGTTGTACTCATAACGACGAGCAGTACTTC. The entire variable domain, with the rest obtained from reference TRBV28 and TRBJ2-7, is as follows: DVKVTQSSRYLVKRTGEKVFLECVQDMDHENMFWYRQDPGLGLRLIYFSYDVKMKEKGDIPEGYSVSREKKERFSLILESASTNQTSMYLCASCTHNDEQYFGPGTRLTVT.

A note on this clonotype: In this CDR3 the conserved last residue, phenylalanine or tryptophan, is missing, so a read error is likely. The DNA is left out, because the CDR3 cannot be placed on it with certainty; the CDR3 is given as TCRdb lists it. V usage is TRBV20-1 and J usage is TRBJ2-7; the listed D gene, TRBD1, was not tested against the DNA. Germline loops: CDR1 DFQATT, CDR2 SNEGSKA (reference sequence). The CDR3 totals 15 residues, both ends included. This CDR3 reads CSATITEGHRLEQYI.

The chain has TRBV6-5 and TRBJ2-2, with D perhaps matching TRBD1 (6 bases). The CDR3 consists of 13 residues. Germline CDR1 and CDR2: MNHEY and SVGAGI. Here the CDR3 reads CTNQQGDTGELFF. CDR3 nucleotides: TGTACCAACCAACAGGGAGACACCGGGGAACTTTTTTTT.

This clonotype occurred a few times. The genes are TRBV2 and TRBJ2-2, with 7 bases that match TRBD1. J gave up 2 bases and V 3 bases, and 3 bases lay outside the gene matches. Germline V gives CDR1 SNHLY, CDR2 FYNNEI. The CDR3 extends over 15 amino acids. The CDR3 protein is CASSEGTANTGELFF. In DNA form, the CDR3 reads TGTGCCAGCAGTGAGGGGACAGCTAACACCGGGGAGCTGTTTTTT.

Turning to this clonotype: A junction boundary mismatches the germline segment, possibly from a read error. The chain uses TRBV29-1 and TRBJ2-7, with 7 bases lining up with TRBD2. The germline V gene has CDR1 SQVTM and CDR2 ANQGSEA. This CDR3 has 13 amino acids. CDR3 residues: CRVVGGRGYEQYF. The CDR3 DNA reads TGCCGCGTTGTCGGGGGGAGAGGGTACGAGCAGTACTTC.

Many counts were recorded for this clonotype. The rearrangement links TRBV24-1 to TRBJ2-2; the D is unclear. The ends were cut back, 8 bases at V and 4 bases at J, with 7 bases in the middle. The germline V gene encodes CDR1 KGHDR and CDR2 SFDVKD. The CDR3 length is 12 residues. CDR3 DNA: TGTGCCACCAAGTCATCCACCGGGGAGCTGTTTTTT. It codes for CATKSSTGELFF.

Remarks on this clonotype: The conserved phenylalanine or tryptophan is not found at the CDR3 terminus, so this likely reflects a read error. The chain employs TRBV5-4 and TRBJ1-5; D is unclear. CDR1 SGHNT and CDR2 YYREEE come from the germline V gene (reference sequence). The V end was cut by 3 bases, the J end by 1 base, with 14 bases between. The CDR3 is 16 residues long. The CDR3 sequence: CASSSDAGPSNQPQHS. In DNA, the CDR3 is TGTGCCAGCAGCTCCGATGCGGGCCCGAGCAATCAGCCCCAGCATTCT.

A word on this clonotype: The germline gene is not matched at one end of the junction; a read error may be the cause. The CDR3: CGSSYGSYEHYF. The CDR3 region has the DNA TGTGGCAGCAGTTACGGGAGCTACGAGCACTACTTC. The chain couples TRBV6-5 to TRBJ2-7; D possibly corresponds to TRBD2 (6 bases). The length of the CDR3 is 12 residues. Germline V gene data show CDR1 as MNHEY and CDR2 as SVGAGI.

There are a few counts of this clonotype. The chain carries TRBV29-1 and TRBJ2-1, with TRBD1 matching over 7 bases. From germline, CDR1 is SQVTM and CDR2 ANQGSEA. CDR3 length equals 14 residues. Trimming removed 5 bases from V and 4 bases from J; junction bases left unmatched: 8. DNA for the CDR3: TGCAGCGTTAAACTGGACAGGAAATACAATGAGCAGTTCTTC. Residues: CSVKLDRKYNEQFF.

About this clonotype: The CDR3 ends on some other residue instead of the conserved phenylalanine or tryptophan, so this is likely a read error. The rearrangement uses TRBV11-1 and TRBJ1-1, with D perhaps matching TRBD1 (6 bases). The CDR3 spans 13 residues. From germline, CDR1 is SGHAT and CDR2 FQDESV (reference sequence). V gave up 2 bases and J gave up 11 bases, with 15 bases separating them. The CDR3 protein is CASSLNPGTRAFV. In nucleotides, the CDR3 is TGTGCCAGCAGCTTAAACCCCGGGACACGTGCTTTCGTT.